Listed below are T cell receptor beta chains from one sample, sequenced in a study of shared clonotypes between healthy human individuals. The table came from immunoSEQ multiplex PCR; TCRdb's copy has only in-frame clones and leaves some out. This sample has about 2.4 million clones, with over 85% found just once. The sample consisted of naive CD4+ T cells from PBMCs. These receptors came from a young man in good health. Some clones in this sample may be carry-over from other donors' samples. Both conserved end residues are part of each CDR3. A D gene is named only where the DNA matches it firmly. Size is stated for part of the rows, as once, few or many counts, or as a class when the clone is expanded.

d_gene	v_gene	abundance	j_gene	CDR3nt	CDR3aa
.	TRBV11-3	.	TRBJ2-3	TGTGCCAGCAGCTTTTCCGTCCAACGCACAGATACGCAGTATTTT	CASSFSVQRTDTQYF
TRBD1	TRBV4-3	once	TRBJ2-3	TGCGCCAGCAGCCATGACATGGCAGGGGGTACAGATACGCAGTATTTT	CASSHDMAGGTDTQYF
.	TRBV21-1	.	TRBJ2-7	TGTGCCAGCAGCGCTACGGGACAGGGGGCGGACGAGCAGTACTTC	CASSATGQGADEQYF
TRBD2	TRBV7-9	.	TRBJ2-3	TGTGCCAGCAGCTTAGCGGGAGGGCCAGTAGATACGCAGTATTTT	CASSLAGGPVDTQYF
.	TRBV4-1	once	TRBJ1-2	TGCGCCAGCAGCCAAGATTCTCGGGCGCGCTATGGCTACACCTTC	CASSQDSRARYGYTF
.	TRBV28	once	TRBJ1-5	TGTGCCAGCAGTTCCCCGAGGGGTCAACGTCAGCCCCAGCATTTT	CASSSPRGQRQPQHF
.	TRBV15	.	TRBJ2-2	TGTGCCACCAGCCCTCCAAGAACCGGGGAGCTGTTTTTT	CATSPPRTGELFF
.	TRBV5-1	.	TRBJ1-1	TGCGCCAGCAGCTACTCCGGGGATAACACTGAAGCTTTCTTT	CASSYSGDNTEAFF
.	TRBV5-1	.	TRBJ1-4	TGCGCCAGCAGCTTGGGTGGAGTAGTAAATGAAAAACTGTTTTTT	CASSLGGVVNEKLFF
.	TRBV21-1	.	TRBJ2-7	TGTGCCAGCAGCAGCGAGCAGTACTTC	CASSSEQYF
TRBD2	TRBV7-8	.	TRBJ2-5	TGTGCCAGCAGCTTAGCGCCTCTAGCGGGAACAGAGACCCAGTACTTC	CASSLAPLAGTETQYF
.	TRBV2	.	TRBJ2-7	TGTGCCAGCACCGCAGAGCCTTACGAGCAGTACTTC	CASTAEPYEQYF
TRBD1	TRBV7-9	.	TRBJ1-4	TGTGCCAGCAGCCCCGGGACAGACACAACTAATGAAAAACTGTTTTTT	CASSPGTDTTNEKLFF
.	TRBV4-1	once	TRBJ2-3	TGCGCCAGCAGCCAAGATGGGGTTCCTAGCACAGATACGCAGTATTTT	CASSQDGVPSTDTQYF
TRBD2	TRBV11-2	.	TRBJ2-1	TGTGCCAGCAGCCCGTGGGGTAGCGGGAGCTACAATGAGCAGTTCTTC	CASSPWGSGSYNEQFF
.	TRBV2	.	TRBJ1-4	TGTGCCACGCAGTGGGGTCAAGGGGGTAATGAAAAACTGTTTTTT	CATQWGQGGNEKLFF
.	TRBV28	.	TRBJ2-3	TGTGCCAGCAACCGCGGTGTTGGGGGTACAGATACGCAGTATTTT	CASNRGVGGTDTQYF
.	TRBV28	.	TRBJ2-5	TGTGCCAGCAGCCGCGGGGTAACCCAGTACTTC	CASSRGVTQYF
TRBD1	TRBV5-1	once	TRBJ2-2	TGCGCCAGCAGCTTGGCCACCTTTCCGACAGGGGGCGGTAGCACCGGGGAGCTGTTTTTT	CASSLATFPTGGGSTGELFF
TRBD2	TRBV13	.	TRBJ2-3	TGTGCCAGCAGCCGGGGACTAGCAGGAGGAGCAGATACGCAGTATTTT	CASSRGLAGGADTQYF
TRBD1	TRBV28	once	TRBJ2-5	TGTGCCAGCAGTTTACAGGGGGCTGAGGGGTCCCAGTACTTC	CASSLQGAEGSQYF
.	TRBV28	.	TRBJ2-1	TGTGCCAGCAGTAAGGGGGGGTCCTACAATGAGCAGTTCTTC	CASSKGGSYNEQFF
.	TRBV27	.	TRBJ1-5	TGTGCCAGCAGCCCAAAAACTACAGGGACTCAGCCCCAGCATTTT	CASSPKTTGTQPQHF
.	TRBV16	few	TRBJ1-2	TGTGCCAGCAGCCAAGACACTAACTATGGCTACACCTTC	CASSQDTNYGYTF
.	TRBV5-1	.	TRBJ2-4	TGCGCCAGCAGCTGGGACCCCCAAGGAGCCAAAAACATTCAGTACTTC	CASSWDPQGAKNIQYF
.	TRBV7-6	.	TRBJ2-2	TGTGCCAGCAGCTTGTTCACGGGTAACACCGGGGAGCTGTTTTTT	CASSLFTGNTGELFF
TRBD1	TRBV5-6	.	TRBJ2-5	TGTGCCAGCCGAGGAGACAGGGGGCGAGAGACCCAGTACTTC	CASRGDRGRETQYF
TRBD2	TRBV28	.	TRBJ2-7	TGTGCCAGCGGGGGGGATTCCTACGAGCAGTACTTC	CASGGDSYEQYF
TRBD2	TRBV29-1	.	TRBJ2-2	TGCAGCGTTGGAGGTTACAGCGGGAGTTCGACCGGGGAGCTGTTTTTT	CSVGGYSGSSTGELFF
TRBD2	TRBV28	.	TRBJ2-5	TGTGCCAGCAGTTTCCTAGCGGGAGGTCGGGAGACCCAGTACTTC	CASSFLAGGRETQYF
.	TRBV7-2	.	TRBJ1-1	TGTGCCAGCAGCTTAGGTGCGTCCGACGAGACTTTCTTT	CASSLGASDETFF
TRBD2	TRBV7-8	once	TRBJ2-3	TGTGCCAGCAGCTTCCTAGCGGGAGCGTTTCCCACAGATACGCAGTATTTT	CASSFLAGAFPTDTQYF
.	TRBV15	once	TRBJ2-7	TGTGCCACCAGCAGGGGGGACCGCCCTGACTTTTTAGGTGGATACGAGCAGTACTTC	CATSRGDRPDFLGGYEQYF
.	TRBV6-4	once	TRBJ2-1	TGTGCCAGCATAATAGAACACTCCTACAATGAGCAGTTCTTC	CASIIEHSYNEQFF
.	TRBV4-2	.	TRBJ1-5	TGTGCCAGCAGCTACTTACAAAGTCAGCCCCAGCATTTT	CASSYLQSQPQHF
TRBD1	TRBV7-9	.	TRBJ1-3	TGTGCCAGCAGCTTCCGGGACAGCTCAGGAAACACCATATATTTT	CASSFRDSSGNTIYF
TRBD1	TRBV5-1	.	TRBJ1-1	TGCGCCAGCAGCCCTCAGACAGGGACGAACACTGAAGCTTTCTTT	CASSPQTGTNTEAFF
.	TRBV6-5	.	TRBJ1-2	TGTGCCAGCAGTTACGGCGGGTTTGATGGCTACACCTTC	CASSYGGFDGYTF
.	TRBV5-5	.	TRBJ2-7	TGTGCCAGCAGCTTTGGGGGTCCCAGCTCCTACGAGCAGTACTTC	CASSFGGPSSYEQYF
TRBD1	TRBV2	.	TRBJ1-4	TGTGCCGGCCACGGGACAGGGAGTGAAAAACTGTTTTTT	CAGHGTGSEKLFF
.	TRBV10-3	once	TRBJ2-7	TGTGCCATCAGTGAGTCCAGGGGCTCCTACGAGCAGTACTTC	CAISESRGSYEQYF
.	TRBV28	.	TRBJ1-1	TGTGCCAGCAGCCTCGGGACGGCTTACACTGAAGCTTTCTTT	CASSLGTAYTEAFF
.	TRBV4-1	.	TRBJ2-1	TGCGCCAGCAGCCCTGGGTGGGAGCGCAATGAGCAGTTCTTC	CASSPGWERNEQFF
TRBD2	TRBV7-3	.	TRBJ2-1	TGTGCCAGCAGCTTAGGACTAGCGGGGAACAATGAGCAGTTCTTC	CASSLGLAGNNEQFF
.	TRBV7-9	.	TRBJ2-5	TGTGCCAGCAGCTTAGAGGGAGGAAAGCTGGGGGAGACCCAGTACTTC	CASSLEGGKLGETQYF
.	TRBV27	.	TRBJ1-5	TGTGCCAGCAGGGGGTTACAGAACAATCAGCCCCAGCATTTT	CASRGLQNNQPQHF
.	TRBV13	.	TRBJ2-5	TGTGCCAGCAGCTTAGGGGACAACCAAGAGACCCAGTACTTC	CASSLGDNQETQYF
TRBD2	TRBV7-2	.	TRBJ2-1	TGTGCCAGCAGCTTAGCAGGCGCTGGACTAGCGTATAATGAGCAGTTCTTC	CASSLAGAGLAYNEQFF
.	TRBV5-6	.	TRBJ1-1	TGTGCCAGCAGCTTGGAGGGGTGGAAGAACACTGAAGCTTTCTTT	CASSLEGWKNTEAFF
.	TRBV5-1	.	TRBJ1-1	TGCGCCAGCAGCCCGGATGGGTTTGTGAACACTGAAGCTTTCTTT	CASSPDGFVNTEAFF